The clone carrying this T cell receptor (beta chain) was detected a few times. Its antigen is currently unknown. A multiplex PCR was run with 60 Vbeta primers and 13 Jbeta primers. Sequencing used immunoSEQ multiplex PCR; TCRdb keeps in-frame clones, though not all of them. The table records around 130,000 clones, 70% to 80% of them present only once. These data come from a study of cytomegalovirus exposure and HLA in healthy donors. Study-wide points: Most TCR sequences proved rare, with some public TCRs found in many donors.

Germline CDR1 LGHNA, CDR2 YNFKEQ. The CDR3 has 17 residues. V lost 0 bases and J lost 7; bases outside the gene matches: 10. Sequenced material: PBMCs. This clonotype originated in a human donor in good health. This chain uses TRBV4-2 with TRBJ2-3; 10 bases are shared with TRBD1. CDR3 coding DNA: TGTGCCAGCAGCCAAGAACCAGTCGGGACAGGGGTACATACGCAGTATTTT. Translated: CASSQEPVGTGVHTQYF.